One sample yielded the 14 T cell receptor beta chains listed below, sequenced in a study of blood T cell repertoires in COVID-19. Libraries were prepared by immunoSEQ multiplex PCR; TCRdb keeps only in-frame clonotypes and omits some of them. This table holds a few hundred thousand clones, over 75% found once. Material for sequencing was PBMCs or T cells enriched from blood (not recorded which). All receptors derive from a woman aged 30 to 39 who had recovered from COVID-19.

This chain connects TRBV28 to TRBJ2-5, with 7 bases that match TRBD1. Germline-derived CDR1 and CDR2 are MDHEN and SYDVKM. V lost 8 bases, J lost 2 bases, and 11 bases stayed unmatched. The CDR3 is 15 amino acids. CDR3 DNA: TGTGCCAGCTCTGGAGCAGGGGGATCTCAAGAGACCCAGTACTTC. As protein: CASSGAGGSQETQYF.

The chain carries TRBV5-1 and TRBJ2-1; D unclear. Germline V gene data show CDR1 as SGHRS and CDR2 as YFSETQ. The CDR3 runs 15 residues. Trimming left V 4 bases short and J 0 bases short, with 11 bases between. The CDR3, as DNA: TGCGCCAGCAGCATCCTAGGAGACTCCTACAATGAGCAGTTCTTC. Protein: CASSILGDSYNEQFF.

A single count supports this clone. CDR3 protein: CASSLHRDKPYEQYF. Here the CDR3 DNA reads TGTGCCAGCAGCCTCCACCGGGACAAGCCCTACGAGCAGTACTTC. The V call is TRBV5-8, the J call TRBJ2-7, with a tentative D call TRBD1 (6 bases). The CDR3 loop spans 15 amino acids. The V gene's germline CDR1 is SGHTS and CDR2 YDEGEE. V was clipped by 4 bases and J by 2 bases, with 16 bases between them.

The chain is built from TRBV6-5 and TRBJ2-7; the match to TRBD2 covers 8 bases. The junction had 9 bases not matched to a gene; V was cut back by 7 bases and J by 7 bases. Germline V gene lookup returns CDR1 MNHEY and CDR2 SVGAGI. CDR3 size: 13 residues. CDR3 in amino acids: CASTLAGLEEQYF. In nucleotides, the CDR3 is TGTGCCAGCACATTAGCGGGACTAGAAGAGCAGTACTTC.

CDR3 in amino acids: CASSLSTGSYGYTF. CDR3 bases: TGTGCCAGTAGTCTATCGACAGGGAGCTATGGCTACACCTTC. The V gene is TRBV19, the J gene TRBJ1-2, with 7 positions matching TRBD1. This CDR3 comprises 14 residues. Germline-derived CDR1 and CDR2 are LNHDA and SQIVND (reference sequence). V lost 5 bases to trimming and J lost 4 bases; unmatched junction nucleotides: 7.

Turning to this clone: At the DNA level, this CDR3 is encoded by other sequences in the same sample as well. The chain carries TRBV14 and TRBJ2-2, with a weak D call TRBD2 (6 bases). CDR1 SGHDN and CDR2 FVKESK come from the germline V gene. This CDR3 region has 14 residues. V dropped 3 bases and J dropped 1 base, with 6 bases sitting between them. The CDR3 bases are TGTGCCAGCAGCCAGGGAGGGAACACCGGGGAGCTGTTTTTT. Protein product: CASSQGGNTGELFF.

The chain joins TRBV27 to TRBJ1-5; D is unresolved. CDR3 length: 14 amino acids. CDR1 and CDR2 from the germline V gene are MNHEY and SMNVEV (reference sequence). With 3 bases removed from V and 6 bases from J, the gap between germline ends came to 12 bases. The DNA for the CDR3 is TGTGCCAGCAGTTTGGAGAGGAGCGGTCAGCCCCAGCATTTT. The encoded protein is CASSLERSGQPQHF.

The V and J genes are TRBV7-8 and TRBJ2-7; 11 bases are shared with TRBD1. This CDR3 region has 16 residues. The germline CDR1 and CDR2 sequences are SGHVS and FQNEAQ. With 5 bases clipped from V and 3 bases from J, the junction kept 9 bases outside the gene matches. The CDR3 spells CASSHHLGTGGYEQYF. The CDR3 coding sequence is TGTGCCAGCAGCCATCACTTAGGGACAGGGGGCTACGAGCAGTACTTC. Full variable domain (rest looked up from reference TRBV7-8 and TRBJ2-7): GAGVSQSPRYKVAKRGQDVALRCDPISGHVSLFWYQQALGQGPEFLTYFQNEAQLDKSGLPSDRFFAERPEGSVSTLKIQRTQQEDSAVYLCASSHHLGTGGYEQYFGPGTRLTVT.

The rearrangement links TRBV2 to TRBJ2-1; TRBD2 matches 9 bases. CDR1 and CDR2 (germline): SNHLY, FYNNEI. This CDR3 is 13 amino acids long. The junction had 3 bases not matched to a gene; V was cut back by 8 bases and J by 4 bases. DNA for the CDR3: TGTGCCAGCTCTAGCGGGGTATACAATGAGCAGTTCTTC. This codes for CASSSGVYNEQFF.

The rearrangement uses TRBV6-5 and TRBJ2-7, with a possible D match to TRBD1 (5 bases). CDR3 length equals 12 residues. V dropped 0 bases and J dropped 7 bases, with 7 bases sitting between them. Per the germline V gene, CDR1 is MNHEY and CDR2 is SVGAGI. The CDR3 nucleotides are TGTGCCAGCAGTTACTCAGGGGAAGAGCAGTACTTC. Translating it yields CASSYSGEEQYF.

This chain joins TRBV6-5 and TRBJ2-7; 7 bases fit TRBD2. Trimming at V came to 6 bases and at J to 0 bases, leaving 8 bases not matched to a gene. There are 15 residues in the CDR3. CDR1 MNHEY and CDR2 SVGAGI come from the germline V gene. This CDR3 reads CASSPVGGPSYEQYF. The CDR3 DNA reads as TGTGCCAGCAGCCCGGTGGGAGGGCCCTCCTACGAGCAGTACTTC.

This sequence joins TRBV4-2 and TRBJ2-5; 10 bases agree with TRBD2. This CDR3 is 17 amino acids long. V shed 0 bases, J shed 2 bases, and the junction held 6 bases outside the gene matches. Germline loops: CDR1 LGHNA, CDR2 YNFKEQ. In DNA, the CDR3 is TGTGCCAGCAGCCAAGACTTGACTAGCGGGCAACAAGAGACCCAGTACTTC. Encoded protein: CASSQDLTSGQQETQYF.

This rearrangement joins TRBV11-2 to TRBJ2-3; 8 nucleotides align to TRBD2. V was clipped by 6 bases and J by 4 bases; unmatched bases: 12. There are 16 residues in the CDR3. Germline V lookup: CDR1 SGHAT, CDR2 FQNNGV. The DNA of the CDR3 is TGTGCCAGCAGGTCGCTGGCCGAGCGGGAGCCAGATACGCAGTATTTT. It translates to CASRSLAEREPDTQYF.

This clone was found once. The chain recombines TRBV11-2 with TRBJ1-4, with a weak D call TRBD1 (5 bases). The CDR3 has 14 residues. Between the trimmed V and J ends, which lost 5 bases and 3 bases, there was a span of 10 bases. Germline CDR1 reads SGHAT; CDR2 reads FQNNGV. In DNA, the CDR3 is TGTGCCAGCAGCCGGGGGGGGGCTAATGAAAAACTGTTTTTT. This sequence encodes CASSRGGANEKLFF.